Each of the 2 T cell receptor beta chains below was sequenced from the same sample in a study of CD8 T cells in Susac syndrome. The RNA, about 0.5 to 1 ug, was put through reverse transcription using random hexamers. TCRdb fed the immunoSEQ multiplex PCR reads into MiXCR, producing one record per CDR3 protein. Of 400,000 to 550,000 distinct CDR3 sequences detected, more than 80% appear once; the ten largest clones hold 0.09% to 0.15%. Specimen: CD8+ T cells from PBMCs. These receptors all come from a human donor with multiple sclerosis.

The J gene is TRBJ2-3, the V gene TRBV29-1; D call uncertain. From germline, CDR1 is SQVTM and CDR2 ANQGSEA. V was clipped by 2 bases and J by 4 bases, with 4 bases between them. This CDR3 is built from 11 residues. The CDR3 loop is CSVEPPDTQYF. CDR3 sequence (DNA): TGCAGCGTTGAACCCCCAGATACGCAGTATTTT.

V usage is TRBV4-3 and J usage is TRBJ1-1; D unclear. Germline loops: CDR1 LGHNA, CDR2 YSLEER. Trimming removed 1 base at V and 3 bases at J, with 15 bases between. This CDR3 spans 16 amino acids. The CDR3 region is CASSQGIASSDTEAFF. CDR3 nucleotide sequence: TGCGCCAGCAGCCAAGGAATAGCCTCCTCCGACACTGAAGCTTTCTTT.